This T cell receptor beta chain was recovered during a study of regulatory T cells in long-lasting Graves disease. In its sample, this clonotype was seen a few times. The TCR beta library used iRepertoire HTBI primers with Arm-PCR amplification of CDR3. TCRdb redid the calling of the multiplex PCR reads with MiXCR, one entry per CDR3 protein. Among a few hundred thousand distinct CDR3 sequences listed, approximately 13% were seen once. This sample's time point: newly diagnosed GD, antithyroid drugs for less than 3 months. The TCR library was made from RNA that had been extracted from PBMCs in TRIzol. Trimming removed 3 bases from V and 3 bases from J; junction bases left unmatched: 6. CDR1 is SEHNR, CDR2 FQNEAQ, per germline (reference sequence). CDR3 length: 15 residues. The same specimen was also included in a second study, on T cells in Graves' hyperthyroidism and ophthalmopathy. That investigation notes: A first-round RT-PCR of the TCR CDR3 used the HTBI primer set.

Sample: peripheral blood mononuclear cells (PBMCs), taken at new diagnosis, from a patient treated with antithyroid drugs. The chain recombines TRBV7-9 with TRBJ2-5, with TRBD2 matching 8 bases. The clonotype was recovered from a man aged 25 to 45 with Graves disease. The CDR3 DNA sequence: TGTGCCAGCAGCTTTACGGGAGGGGTAGAAGAGACCCAGTACTTC. Its translation is CASSFTGGVEETQYF.